This T cell receptor beta chain was recovered during a study of regulatory T cells in long-lasting Graves disease. In the study overall: Prior antithyroid drug treatment in newly diagnosed Graves' patients lasted under 3 months. Study observations and caveats: Sharing of public clonotypes was greater in persistent patients (under 3,000) than in new patients (more than 900).

Assembly of TCR beta libraries relied on iRepertoire HTBI primers together with Arm-PCR of CDR3 regions. TCRdb processed the multiplex PCR reads anew with MiXCR; each CDR3 protein has one entry. This table has hundreds of thousands of distinct CDR3 sequences, 15% to 20% appearing once. As for time point: newly diagnosed GD, antithyroid drugs for less than 3 months. Scientists built the TCR library using RNA that was extracted from PBMCs. Graves' disease diagnosis relied on American Thyroid Association guidelines. Each of the patients was recruited from an endocrinology department situated in Xi'an, China. As regards this clonotype: Antigen specificity is unknown. Relative to the germline gene, one junction end is altered; a read error may explain this.

CDR1 and CDR2 (germline): DFQATT, SNEGSKA (reference sequence). This CDR3 region has 13 residues. Sequences were derived from peripheral blood mononuclear cells (PBMCs), sampled at new diagnosis, from a patient treated with antithyroid drugs. The TCR comes from a female donor with Graves disease. This chain links TRBV20-1 with TRBJ2-1, with a weak D call TRBD2 (6 bases). The CDR3 DNA sequence: TGCAGTGCTACGAGGGGACTCTACAATGAGCAGTTATTC. Its translation: CSATRGLYNEQLF.